This T cell receptor (beta chain) was found in a study of Graves' ophthalmopathy and Graves' hyperthyroidism. This clonotype was detected ten times or more. Antigen specificity is unknown. Findings of the study overall: Most thyroid clonotypes with frequency above 0.001 were detected in blood too. A 13-signature model separated ophthalmopathy from stable hyperthyroidism, 85% to 90% sensitivity, around 79% specificity.

The sequenced template was RNA, covering the TCR beta CDR3 region. Second-round multiplex PCR came after a first-round RT-PCR that employed HTBI primers. Via MiXCR, TCRdb re-called the multiplex PCR reads, giving one row per CDR3 protein. In the table there are approximately 210,000 distinct CDR3 sequences, roughly 21% of which are singletons. The germline V gene encodes CDR1 SGHTA and CDR2 FQGNSA. V lost 5 bases and J lost 6; bases outside the gene matches: 8. The CDR3 runs to 15 residues. Sequences were obtained from peripheral blood. V usage is TRBV7-2 and J usage is TRBJ2-7, with 12 bases lining up with TRBD2. This receptor was obtained from a woman between 45 and 60 years old with Graves' ophthalmopathy. Here the CDR3 DNA reads TGTGCCAGCAGCATACTAGCGGGAGGACAACTCGAGCAGTACTTC. Translated, it gives CASSILAGGQLEQYF.